This T cell receptor beta chain derives from a study of cytomegalovirus exposure and HLA in healthy donors. This PCR relied on a set of 60 Vbeta primers and 13 Jbeta primers. Sequenced by immunoSEQ multiplex PCR; TCRdb stores in-frame clones only, minus some. Of under 150,000 clones in the sample, 70% to 85% were seen once. In nominal health when sampled, donors likely had unrecorded immune exposures nonetheless. The CDR3 length is 14 residues. Trimming removed 0 bases from V and 7 bases from J, with 12 bases in between. Looked up from germline, CDR1 is SGHNT and CDR2 is YENEEA. General study results and limits: Immune exposure was documented only through CMV serostatus. Later analysis associated a missense DCLRE1C variant with TCR beta V- and J-gene trimming. TCR beta chains numbering more than 150 were designated cytomegalovirus-associated.

This clone appeared once. The antigen remains undetermined. The clonotype originates from a woman aged 40 to 49 in good health and CMV-seropositive. This chain uses TRBV11-3 with TRBJ1-1, with unresolved D. The sequenced sample was PBMCs. The CDR3 nucleotides read TGTGCCAGCAGCTTAGAGTGGCTGGAGGGTGAAGCTTTCTTT. Its translation: CASSLEWLEGEAFF.